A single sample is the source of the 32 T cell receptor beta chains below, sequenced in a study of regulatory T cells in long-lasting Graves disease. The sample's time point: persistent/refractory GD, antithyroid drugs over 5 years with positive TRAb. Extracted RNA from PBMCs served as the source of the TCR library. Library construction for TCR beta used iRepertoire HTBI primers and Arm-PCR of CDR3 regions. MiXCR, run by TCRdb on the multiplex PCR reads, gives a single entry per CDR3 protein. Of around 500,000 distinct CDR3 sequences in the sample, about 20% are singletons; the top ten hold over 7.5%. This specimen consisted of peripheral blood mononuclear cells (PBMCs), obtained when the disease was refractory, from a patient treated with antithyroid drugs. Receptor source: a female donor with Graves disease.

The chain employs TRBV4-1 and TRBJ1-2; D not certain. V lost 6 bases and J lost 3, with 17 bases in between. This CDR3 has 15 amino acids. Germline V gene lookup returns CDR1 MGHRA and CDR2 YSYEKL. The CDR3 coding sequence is TGCGCCAGCAGGCCACTTCCGGGAGGAGACTATGGCTACACCTTC. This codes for CASRPLPGGDYGYTF.

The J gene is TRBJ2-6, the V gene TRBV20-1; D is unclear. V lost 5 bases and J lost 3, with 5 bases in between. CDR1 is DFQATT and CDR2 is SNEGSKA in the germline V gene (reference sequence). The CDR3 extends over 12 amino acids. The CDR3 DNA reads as TGCAGTGCTTTAGGTGGGGCCAACGTCCTGACTTTC. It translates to CSALGGANVLTF.

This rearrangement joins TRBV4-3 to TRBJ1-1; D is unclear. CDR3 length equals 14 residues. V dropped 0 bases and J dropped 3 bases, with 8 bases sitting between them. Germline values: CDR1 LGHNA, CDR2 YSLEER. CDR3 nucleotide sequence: TGCGCCAGCAGCCAAGATGTATCAGACACTGAAGCTTTCTTT. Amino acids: CASSQDVSDTEAFF.

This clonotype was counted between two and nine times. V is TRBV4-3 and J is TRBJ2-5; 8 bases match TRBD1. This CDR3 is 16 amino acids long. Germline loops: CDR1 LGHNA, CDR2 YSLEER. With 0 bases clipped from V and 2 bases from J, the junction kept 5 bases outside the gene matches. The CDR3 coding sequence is TGCGCCAGCAGCCAAGAAGATGGACAGGGTCAAGAGACCCAGTACTTC. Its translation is CASSQEDGQGQETQYF.

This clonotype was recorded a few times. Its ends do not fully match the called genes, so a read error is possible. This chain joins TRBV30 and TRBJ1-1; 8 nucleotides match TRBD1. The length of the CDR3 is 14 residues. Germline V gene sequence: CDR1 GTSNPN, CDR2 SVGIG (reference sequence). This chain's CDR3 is CAGRDTGGHTEAFF. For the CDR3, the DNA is TGTGCCGGGAGGGATACAGGGGGACATACTGAAGCTTTCTTT. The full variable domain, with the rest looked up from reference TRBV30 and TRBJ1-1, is SQTIHQWPATLVQPVGSPLSLECTVEGTSNPNLYWYRQAAGRGLQLLFYSVGIGQISSEVPQNLSASRPQDRQFILSSKKLLLSDSGFYLCAGRDTGGHTEAFFGQGTRLTVV.

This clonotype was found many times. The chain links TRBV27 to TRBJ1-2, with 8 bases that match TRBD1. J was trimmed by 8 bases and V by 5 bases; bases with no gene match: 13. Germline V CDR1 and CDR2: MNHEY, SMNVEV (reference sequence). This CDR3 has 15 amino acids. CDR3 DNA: TGTGCCAGCAGTCCGATCCCCCAGGGGGCATTGGGCTACACCTTC. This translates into CASSPIPQGALGYTF.

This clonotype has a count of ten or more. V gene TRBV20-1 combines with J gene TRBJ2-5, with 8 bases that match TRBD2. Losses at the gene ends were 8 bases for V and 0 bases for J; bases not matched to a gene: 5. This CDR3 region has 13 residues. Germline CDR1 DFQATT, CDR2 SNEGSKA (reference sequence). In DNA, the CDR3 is TGCAGTTCCGGACTAGCCAACCAAGAGACCCAGTACTTC. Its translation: CSSGLANQETQYF.

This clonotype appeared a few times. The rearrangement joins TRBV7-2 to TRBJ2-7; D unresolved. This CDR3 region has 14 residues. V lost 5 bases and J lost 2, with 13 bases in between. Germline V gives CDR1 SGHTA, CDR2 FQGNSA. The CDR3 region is CASSQMVSTYEQYF. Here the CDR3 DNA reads TGTGCCAGCAGCCAGATGGTCAGTACCTACGAGCAGTACTTC.

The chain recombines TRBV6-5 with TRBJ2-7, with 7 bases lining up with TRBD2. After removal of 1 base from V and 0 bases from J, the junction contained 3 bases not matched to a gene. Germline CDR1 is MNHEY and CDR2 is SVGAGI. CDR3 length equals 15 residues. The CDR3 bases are TGTGCCAGCAGTTACTTCGGCGGGGGCTCCTACGAGCAGTACTTC. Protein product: CASSYFGGGSYEQYF.

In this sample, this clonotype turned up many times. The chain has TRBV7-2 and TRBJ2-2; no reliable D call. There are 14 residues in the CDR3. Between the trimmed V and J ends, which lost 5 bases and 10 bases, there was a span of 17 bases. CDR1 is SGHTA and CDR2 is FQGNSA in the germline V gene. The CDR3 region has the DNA TGTGCCAGCAGCGGTGCCAGGCGCCATGTGGAGCTGTTTTTT. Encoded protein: CASSGARRHVELFF.

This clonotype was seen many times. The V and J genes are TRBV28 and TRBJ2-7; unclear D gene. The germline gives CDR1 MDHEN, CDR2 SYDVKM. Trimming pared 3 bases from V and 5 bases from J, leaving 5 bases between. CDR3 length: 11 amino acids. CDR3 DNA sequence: TGTGCCAGCAGTTTTCGCGACGAGCAGTACTTC. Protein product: CASSFRDEQYF.

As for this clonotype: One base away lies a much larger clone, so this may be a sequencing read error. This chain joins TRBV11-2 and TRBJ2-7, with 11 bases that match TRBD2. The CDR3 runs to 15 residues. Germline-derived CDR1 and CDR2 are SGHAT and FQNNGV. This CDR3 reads CVSSHGTSGTYEQYF. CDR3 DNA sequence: TGTGTCAGCAGCCATGGGACTAGCGGTACCTACGAGCAGTACTTC.

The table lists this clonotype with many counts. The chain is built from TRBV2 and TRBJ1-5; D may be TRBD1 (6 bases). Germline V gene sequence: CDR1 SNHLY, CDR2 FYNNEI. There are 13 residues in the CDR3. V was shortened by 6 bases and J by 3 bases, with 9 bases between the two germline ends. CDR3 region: CASRGTTNQPQHF. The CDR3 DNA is TGTGCCAGCAGGGGGACAACCAATCAGCCCCAGCATTTT.

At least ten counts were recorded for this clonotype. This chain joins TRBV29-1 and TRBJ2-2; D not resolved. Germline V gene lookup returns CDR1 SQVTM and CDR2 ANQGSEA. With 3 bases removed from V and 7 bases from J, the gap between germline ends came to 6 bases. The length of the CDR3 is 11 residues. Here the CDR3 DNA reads TGCAGCGTTGAGTCTGACGGGGAGCTGTTTTTT. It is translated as CSVESDGELFF.

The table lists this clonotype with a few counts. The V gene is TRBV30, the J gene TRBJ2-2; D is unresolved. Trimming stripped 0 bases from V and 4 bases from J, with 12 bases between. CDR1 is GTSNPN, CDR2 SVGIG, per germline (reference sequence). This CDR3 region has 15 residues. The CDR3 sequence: CAWSVSQSTTGELFF. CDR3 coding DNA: TGTGCCTGGAGTGTAAGTCAGTCGACCACCGGGGAGCTGTTTTTT.

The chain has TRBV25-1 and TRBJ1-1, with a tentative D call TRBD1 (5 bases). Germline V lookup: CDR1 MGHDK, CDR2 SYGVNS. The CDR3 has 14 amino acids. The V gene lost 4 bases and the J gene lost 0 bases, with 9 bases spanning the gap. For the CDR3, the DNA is TGTGCCAGCAGTGGAGGGGTCATGAACACTGAAGCTTTCTTT. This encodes CASSGGVMNTEAFF.

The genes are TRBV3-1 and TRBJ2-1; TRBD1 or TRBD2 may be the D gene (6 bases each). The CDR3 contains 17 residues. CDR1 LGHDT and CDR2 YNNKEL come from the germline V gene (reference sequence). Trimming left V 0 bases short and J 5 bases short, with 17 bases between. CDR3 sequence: CASSQDSRGVSNNEQFF. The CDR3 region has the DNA TGTGCCAGCAGCCAAGATAGTAGGGGGGTCTCGAACAATGAGCAGTTCTTC.

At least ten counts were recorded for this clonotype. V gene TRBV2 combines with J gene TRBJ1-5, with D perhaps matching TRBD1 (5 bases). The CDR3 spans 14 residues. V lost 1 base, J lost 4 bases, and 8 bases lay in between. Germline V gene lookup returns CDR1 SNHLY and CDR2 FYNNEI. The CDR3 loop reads CASSEGRGNQPQHF. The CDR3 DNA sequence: TGTGCCAGCAGTGAAGGTAGGGGTAATCAGCCCCAGCATTTT.

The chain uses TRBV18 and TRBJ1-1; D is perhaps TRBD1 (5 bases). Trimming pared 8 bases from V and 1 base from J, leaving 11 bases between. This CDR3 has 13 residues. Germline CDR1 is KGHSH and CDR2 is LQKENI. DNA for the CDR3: TGTGCCAGCGGGCGGGACCCGAACACTGAAGCTTTCTTT. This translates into CASGRDPNTEAFF.

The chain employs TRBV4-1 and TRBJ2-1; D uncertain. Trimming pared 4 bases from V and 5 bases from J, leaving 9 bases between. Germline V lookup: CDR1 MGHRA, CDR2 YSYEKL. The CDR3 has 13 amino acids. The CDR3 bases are TGCGCCAGCAGCCGCTCCGCCGACAATGAGCAGTTCTTC. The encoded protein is CASSRSADNEQFF.

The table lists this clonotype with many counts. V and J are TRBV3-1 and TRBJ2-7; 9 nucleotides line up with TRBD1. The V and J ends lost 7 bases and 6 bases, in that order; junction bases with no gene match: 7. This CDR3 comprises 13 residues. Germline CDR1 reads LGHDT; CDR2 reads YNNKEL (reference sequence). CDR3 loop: CASTHSTGGEQYF. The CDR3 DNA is TGTGCCAGCACCCACTCGACAGGGGGCGAGCAGTACTTC.

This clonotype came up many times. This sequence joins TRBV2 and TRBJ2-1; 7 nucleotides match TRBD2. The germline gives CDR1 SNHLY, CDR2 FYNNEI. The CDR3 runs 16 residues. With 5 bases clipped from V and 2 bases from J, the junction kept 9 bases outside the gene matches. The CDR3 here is CASSSQRDVAYNEQFF. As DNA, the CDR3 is TGTGCCAGCAGTTCCCAGCGGGATGTGGCCTACAATGAGCAGTTCTTC.

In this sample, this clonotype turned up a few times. The CDR3 loop reads CASSWAINEKLFF. The CDR3 bases are TGTGCCAGCAGTTGGGCTATTAATGAAAAACTGTTTTTT. The chain uses TRBV28 and TRBJ1-4; D unresolved. This CDR3 is built from 13 residues. The V end lost 4 bases, the J end lost 4 bases, and 7 bases lay between the germline ends. Germline CDR1 is MDHEN and CDR2 is SYDVKM.

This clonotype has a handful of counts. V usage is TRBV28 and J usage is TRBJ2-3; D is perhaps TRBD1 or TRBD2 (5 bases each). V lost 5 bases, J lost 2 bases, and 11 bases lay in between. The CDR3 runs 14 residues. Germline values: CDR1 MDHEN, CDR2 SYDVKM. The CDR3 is CASSHRDDTDTQYF. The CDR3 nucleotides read TGTGCCAGCAGTCACCGGGACGACACAGATACGCAGTATTTT.

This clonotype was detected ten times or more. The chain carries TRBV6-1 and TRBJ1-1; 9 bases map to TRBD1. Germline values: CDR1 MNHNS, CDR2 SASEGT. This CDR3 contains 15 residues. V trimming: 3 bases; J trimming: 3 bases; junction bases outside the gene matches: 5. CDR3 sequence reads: CASSDSGTGYTEAFF. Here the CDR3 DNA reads TGTGCCAGCAGTGATTCCGGGACAGGGTACACTGAAGCTTTCTTT.

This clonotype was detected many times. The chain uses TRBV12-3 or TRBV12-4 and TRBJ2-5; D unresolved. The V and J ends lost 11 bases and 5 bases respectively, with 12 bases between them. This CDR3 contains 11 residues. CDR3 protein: CASQIGETQYF. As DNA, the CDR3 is TGTGCCTCCCAAATTGGGGAGACCCAGTACTTC.

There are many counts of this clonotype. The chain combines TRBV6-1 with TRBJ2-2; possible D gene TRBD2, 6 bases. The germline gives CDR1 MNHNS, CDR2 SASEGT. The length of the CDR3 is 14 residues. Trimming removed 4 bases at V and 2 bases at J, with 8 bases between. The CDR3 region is CASSADYNTGELFF. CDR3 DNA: TGTGCCAGCAGTGCGGACTATAACACCGGGGAGCTGTTTTTT.

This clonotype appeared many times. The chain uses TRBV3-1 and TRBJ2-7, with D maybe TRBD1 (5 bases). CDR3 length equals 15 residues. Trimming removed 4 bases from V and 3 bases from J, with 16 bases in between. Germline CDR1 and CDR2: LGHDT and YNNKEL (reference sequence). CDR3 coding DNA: TGTGCCAGCAGCCCCGGGCAGGGTGATTTCTACGAGCAGTACTTC. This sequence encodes CASSPGQGDFYEQYF.

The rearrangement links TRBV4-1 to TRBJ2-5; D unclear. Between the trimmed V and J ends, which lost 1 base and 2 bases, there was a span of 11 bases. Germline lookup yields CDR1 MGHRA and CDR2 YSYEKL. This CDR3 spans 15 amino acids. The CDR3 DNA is TGCGCCAGCAGCCAAGGGGAACAAGCTCAAGAGACCCAGTACTTC. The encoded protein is CASSQGEQAQETQYF.

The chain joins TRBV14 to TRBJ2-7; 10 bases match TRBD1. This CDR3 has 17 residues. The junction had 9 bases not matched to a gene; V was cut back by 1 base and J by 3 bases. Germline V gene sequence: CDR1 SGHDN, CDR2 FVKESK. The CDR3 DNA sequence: TGTGCCAGCAGCCAAGTCGCATGGGGACAGGGGTTCTACGAGCAGTACTTC. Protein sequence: CASSQVAWGQGFYEQYF.

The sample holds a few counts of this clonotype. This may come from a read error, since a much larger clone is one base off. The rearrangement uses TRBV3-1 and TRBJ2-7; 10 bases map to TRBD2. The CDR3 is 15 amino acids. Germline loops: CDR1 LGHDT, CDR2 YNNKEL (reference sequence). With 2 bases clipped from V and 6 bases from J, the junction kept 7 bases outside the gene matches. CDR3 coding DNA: TGTGCCAGCAGCCAACCGGGACTAGCGACCTGCGAGCAGTACTTC. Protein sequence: CASSQPGLATCEQYF.

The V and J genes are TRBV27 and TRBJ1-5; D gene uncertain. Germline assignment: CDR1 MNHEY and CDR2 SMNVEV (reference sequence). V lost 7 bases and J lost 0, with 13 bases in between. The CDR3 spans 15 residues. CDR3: CASTPNGYSNQPQHF. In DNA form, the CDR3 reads TGTGCCAGCACCCCGAACGGATATAGCAATCAGCCCCAGCATTTT.